The sequence of this T cell receptor beta chain was determined in a study of blood T cell repertoires in COVID-19. This CDR3 has 17 residues. Trimming took off 0 bases at V and 8 bases at J, with 17 bases between the two ends. Germline CDR1 LGHDT, CDR2 YNNKEL (reference sequence). As originally analysed: Scientists estimated how many nucleated cells there were by amplifying reference gene primers. The table came from immunoSEQ multiplex PCR; TCRdb's copy has only in-frame clones and leaves some out. Clonal size and the V and J genes are those of that table, whereas D and trimming came from the DNA. Seen here are 150,000 to 200,000 clones, approximately 87% observed once, and the top ten hold roughly 3.7%.

The source is a man between 18 and 29 years old with active or convalescent COVID-19. The sequenced sample was peripheral blood. This rearrangement joins TRBV3-1 (or the pseudogene TRBV3-2) to TRBJ1-6; D is perhaps TRBD1 (5 bases). The CDR3 loop is CASSQDSVRDYYSPLHF. The DNA of the CDR3 is TGTGCCAGCAGCCAAGATAGTGTCCGGGACTACTATTCACCCCTCCACTTT.